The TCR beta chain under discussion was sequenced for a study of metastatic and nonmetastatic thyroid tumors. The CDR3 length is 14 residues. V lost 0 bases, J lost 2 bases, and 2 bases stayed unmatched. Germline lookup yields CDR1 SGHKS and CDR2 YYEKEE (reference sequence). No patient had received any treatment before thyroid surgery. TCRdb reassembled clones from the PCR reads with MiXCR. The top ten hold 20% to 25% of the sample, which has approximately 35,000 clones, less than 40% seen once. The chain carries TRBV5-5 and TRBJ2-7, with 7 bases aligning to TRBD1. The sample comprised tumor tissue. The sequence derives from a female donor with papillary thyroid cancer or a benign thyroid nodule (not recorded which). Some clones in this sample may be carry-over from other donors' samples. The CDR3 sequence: CASSLAGTAYEQYF. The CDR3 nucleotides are TGTGCCAGCAGCTTGGCCGGGACAGCCTACGAGCAGTACTTC.